Listed here are 22 T cell receptor beta chains from one sample, sequenced in a study of PD-L1 blockade in urothelial cancer. TCRdb's copy holds only in-frame clones and misses some; the assay was immunoSEQ multiplex PCR. The data show about 120,000 clones, around 89% seen once. Time point given: peripheral blood 6 weeks after treatment start. The starting material was PBMCs, obtained around atezolizumab (anti-PD-L1) treatment. The source of these receptors is a man aged 55 to 69 with urothelial cancer.

The chain combines TRBV5-1 with TRBJ2-5; TRBD1 matches at 8 bases. Germline lookup yields CDR1 SGHRS and CDR2 YFSETQ. V lost 4 bases to trimming and J lost 2 bases; unmatched junction nucleotides: 7. The CDR3 contains 15 residues. The chain's CDR3 is CASSTGDRWQETQYF. The CDR3 DNA sequence: TGCGCCAGCAGCACCGGGGACAGGTGGCAAGAGACCCAGTACTTC.

This clone showed up just a few times. The rearrangement uses TRBV10-3 and TRBJ1-1; D remains unclear. Trimming left V 10 bases short and J 3 bases short, with 15 bases between. The CDR3 runs 13 residues. Germline CDR1 is ENHRY and CDR2 is SYGVKD. CDR3 in DNA: TGTGCCACCGCCAAAGTTGCGGACACTGAAGCTTTCTTT. It codes for CATAKVADTEAFF.

The V and J genes are TRBV11-3 and TRBJ2-7; 9 bases fit TRBD1. V trimming: 7 bases; J trimming: 3 bases; junction bases outside the gene matches: 7. There are 14 residues in the CDR3. CDR1 and CDR2 (germline): SGHNT, YENEEA. CDR3 sequence (DNA): TGTGCCAGCACCCAACAGGGGGCGATCTACGAGCAGTACTTC. Amino acid sequence: CASTQQGAIYEQYF. The complete variable domain, with remaining parts taken from reference TRBV11-3 and TRBJ2-7, reads EAGVVQSPRYKIIEKKQPVAFWCNPISGHNTLYWYLQNLGQGPELLIRYENEEAVDDSQLPKDRFSAERLKGVDSTLKIQPAELGDSAVYLCASTQQGAIYEQYFGPGTRLTVT.

This chain joins TRBV18 and TRBJ1-1; 10 bases fit TRBD1. V was pared by 3 bases and J by 5 bases, with 0 bases of the junction left unmatched. Per germline, CDR1 KGHSH and CDR2 LQKENI. CDR3 length: 13 amino acids. The CDR3 protein is CASSPGQGTEAFF. The CDR3 DNA is TGTGCCAGCTCACCGGGACAGGGGACTGAAGCTTTCTTT.

This clone was recorded once. The chain employs TRBV18 and TRBJ2-2, with TRBD2 identical over 7 bases. Germline trimming cut 2 bases from V and 5 bases from J; bases unmatched to any gene: 5. The CDR3 extends over 15 amino acids. In germline, CDR1 is KGHSH, CDR2 LQKENI. In DNA form, the CDR3 reads TGTGCCAGCTCACCAGACAGAGCGGGGACCGGGGAGCTGTTTTTT. Its protein product is CASSPDRAGTGELFF.

The chain carries TRBV5-1 and TRBJ2-2, with D hard to call. V lost 1 base and J lost 2, with 9 bases in between. Looked up from germline, CDR1 is SGHRS and CDR2 is YFSETQ. The CDR3 has 15 residues. CDR3: CASSLPAGNTGELFF. The DNA of the CDR3 is TGCGCCAGCAGCTTGCCCGCAGGTAACACCGGGGAGCTGTTTTTT.

This rearrangement joins TRBV7-3 to TRBJ1-1; 7 nucleotides align to TRBD1. Germline values: CDR1 SGHTA, CDR2 FQGTGA. This CDR3 has 14 amino acids. After removal of 5 bases from V and 1 base from J, the junction contained 4 bases not matched to a gene. The CDR3 DNA is TGTGCCAGCAGCGCCGACAGGGCGAACACTGAAGCTTTCTTT. Translating gives CASSADRANTEAFF.

The chain employs TRBV19 and TRBJ2-4, with 7 positions matching TRBD2. The CDR3 is 17 residues long. Germline-derived CDR1 and CDR2 are LNHDA and SQIVND (reference sequence). V lost 5 bases, J lost 0 bases, and 10 bases stayed unmatched. The CDR3: CASSSDIPGGAKNIQYF. Written as DNA, the CDR3 is TGTGCCAGTAGTTCTGATATCCCGGGGGGAGCCAAAAACATTCAGTACTTC. The whole variable domain, filled in from reference TRBV19 and TRBJ2-4, reads DGGITQSPKYLFRKEGQNVTLSCEQNLNHDAMYWYRQDPGQGLRLIYYSQIVNDFQKGDIAEGYSVSREKKESFPLTVTSAQKNPTAFYLCASSSDIPGGAKNIQYFGAGTRLSVL.

The rearrangement joins TRBV7-3 to TRBJ2-1, with TRBD1 as a possible D gene (5 bases). Germline CDR1 SGHTA, CDR2 FQGTGA. The V and J ends lost 5 bases and 3 bases respectively, with 11 bases between them. The CDR3 is 14 amino acids. The CDR3 DNA follows: TGTGCCAGCAGCCCTGGGGCTGTCTACAATGAGCAGTTCTTC. Translated: CASSPGAVYNEQFF.

This rearrangement joins TRBV9 to TRBJ2-7, with D perhaps TRBD1 (6 bases). Germline loops: CDR1 SGDLS, CDR2 YYNGEE. Trimming left V 0 bases short and J 3 bases short, with 7 bases between. The CDR3 totals 13 residues. CDR3 DNA: TGTGCCAGCAGCGTAGGGGGGCTCTACGAGCAGTACTTC. This translates into CASSVGGLYEQYF.

The V and J genes are TRBV28 and TRBJ1-2, with D maybe TRBD1 (6 bases). Germline V lookup: CDR1 MDHEN, CDR2 SYDVKM. The CDR3 runs to 14 residues. V was cut by 3 bases and J by 6 bases, with 14 bases left in between. CDR3 region: CASSFWQGIDGYTF. CDR3 nucleotide sequence: TGTGCCAGCAGTTTTTGGCAGGGGATTGATGGCTACACCTTC.

This chain joins TRBV5-3 and TRBJ1-5; TRBD1 matches at 7 bases. TRBV5-3 is given ORF status, its function remaining uncertain. The J segment lost 7 bases and the V segment lost 5 bases, leaving 9 bases of the junction unmatched. The CDR3 has 14 amino acids. The CDR3 DNA reads TGTGCCAGAAGTCAAAAACAGGGGAGACAGCCCCAGCATTTT. This sequence encodes CARSQKQGRQPQHF.

The V gene is TRBV14, the J gene TRBJ2-2; TRBD2 matches at 11 bases. The CDR3 is made up of 18 amino acids. Germline V gives CDR1 SGHDN, CDR2 FVKESK. Trimming cost V 3 bases and J 4 bases; bases outside gene matches: 10. This chain's CDR3 is CASSHSPSGGPLTGELFF. The CDR3 bases are TGTGCCAGCAGCCATTCCCCTAGCGGGGGGCCCCTCACCGGGGAGCTGTTTTTT.

The genes are TRBV6-1 and TRBJ2-7, with 7 bases lining up with TRBD2. Trimming cost V 1 base and J 5 bases; bases outside gene matches: 8. Germline V gene sequence: CDR1 MNHNS, CDR2 SASEGT. The CDR3 is made up of 15 amino acids. CDR3 amino acids: CASSEGAGDRHEQYF. The CDR3 DNA sequence: TGTGCCAGCAGTGAAGGGGCGGGGGATCGACACGAGCAGTACTTC.

The chain combines TRBV28 with TRBJ1-1; D gene ambiguous. Germline loops: CDR1 MDHEN, CDR2 SYDVKM. Trimming shortened V by 5 bases and J by 11 bases, and 24 bases separated the two germline ends. The CDR3 is 15 residues long. CDR3 loop: CASSIIDRSLRSAFF. The CDR3, as DNA: TGTGCCAGCAGTATCATTGATAGGAGCCTTCGAAGTGCTTTCTTT. Variable domain in full (rest from reference TRBV28 and TRBJ1-1): DVKVTQSSRYLVKRTGEKVFLECVQDMDHENMFWYRQDPGLGLRLIYFSYDVKMKEKGDIPEGYSVSREKKERFSLILESASTNQTSMYLCASSIIDRSLRSAFFGQGTRLTVV.

This clone has only one observation. The rearrangement joins TRBV7-9 to TRBJ2-1; 10 nucleotides match TRBD2. Trimming at V came to 1 base and at J to 12 bases, leaving 9 bases not matched to a gene. Germline lookup yields CDR1 SEHNR and CDR2 FQNEAQ (reference sequence). The CDR3 is 15 residues long. CDR3 DNA sequence: TGTGCCAGCAGCTTAGTTCTCCCGACTAGCGGGCGGCAGTTCTTC. This sequence encodes CASSLVLPTSGRQFF.

This clone appeared many times. V gene TRBV10-1 combines with J gene TRBJ2-7; tentative D call: TRBD1 (6 bases). The CDR3 sequence is 15 residues long. The V and J ends lost 2 bases and 7 bases respectively, with 18 bases between them. The V gene's germline CDR1 is WNHNN and CDR2 SYGVQD (reference sequence). CDR3 in amino acids: CASSEGGTSLGEQYF. The CDR3 nucleotides are TGCGCCAGCAGTGAGGGTGGGACATCGTTAGGAGAGCAGTACTTC.

The chain employs TRBV11-2 and TRBJ2-7; no definite D call. The CDR3 is made up of 12 amino acids. The germline V and J ends were trimmed by 2 bases and 6 bases, with 8 bases remaining between them. The germline V gene encodes CDR1 SGHAT and CDR2 FQNNGV. The CDR3: CASSLNSLEQYF. The DNA of the CDR3 is TGTGCCAGCAGCTTAAATTCTCTCGAGCAGTACTTC.

The chain combines TRBV19 with TRBJ2-7; 9 bases line up with TRBD1. This CDR3 comprises 12 residues. CDR1 is LNHDA and CDR2 is SQIVND in the germline V gene (reference sequence). V lost 4 bases, J lost 10 bases, and 5 bases stayed unmatched. This CDR3 reads CASSNTGGAQYF. Here the CDR3 DNA reads TGTGCCAGTAGTAACACAGGGGGCGCTCAGTACTTC. The full variable domain, with the rest looked up from reference TRBV19 and TRBJ2-7, is DGGITQSPKYLFRKEGQNVTLSCEQNLNHDAMYWYRQDPGQGLRLIYYSQIVNDFQKGDIAEGYSVSREKKESFPLTVTSAQKNPTAFYLCASSNTGGAQYFGPGTRLTVT.

The genes are TRBV28 and TRBJ2-7; D call uncertain. This CDR3 region has 13 residues. V dropped 2 bases and J dropped 4 bases, with 9 bases sitting between them. Germline CDR1 and CDR2: MDHEN and SYDVKM. CDR3 coding DNA: TGTGCCAGCAGTTTAGGGCAGGTATACGAGCAGTACTTC. This codes for CASSLGQVYEQYF.

The J gene is TRBJ1-2, the V gene TRBV28; 8 bases are a match to TRBD1. With 6 bases clipped from V and 3 bases from J, the junction kept 9 bases outside the gene matches. Germline-derived CDR1 and CDR2 are MDHEN and SYDVKM. The CDR3 contains 15 residues. The CDR3 DNA sequence: TGTGCCAGCAGCCCTCCAGGGGGCTCGGACTATGGCTACACCTTC. This sequence encodes CASSPPGGSDYGYTF.

The chain carries TRBV6-4 and TRBJ1-1; TRBD1 is a possible D gene (6 bases). Per germline, CDR1 MRHNA and CDR2 SNTAGT. Trimming took 6 bases from V and 1 from J, leaving 21 bases between them. The CDR3 has 17 amino acids. The CDR3 loop is CASRGQGSGARNTEAFF. The CDR3 DNA follows: TGTGCCAGCAGAGGTCAGGGGTCCGGGGCTAGGAACACTGAAGCTTTCTTT.